Sequencing of this TCR beta chain was carried out in a study of early T cells in non-severe SARS-CoV-2 infection. This CDR3 has 13 residues. V shed 5 bases and J shed 2 bases, with 10 bases lying between them. CDR1 MDHEN and CDR2 SYDVKM come from the germline V gene. MiXCR was run by TCRdb on the 5' RACE reads, yielding one entry per CDR3 protein. The sample comprises about 84,000 distinct CDR3 sequences, about an eighth of which are singletons, and about 2.6% rests with the top ten. This clonotype was detected only a few times. The TCR was taken from an adult who was a healthcare worker with PCR-confirmed SARS-CoV-2 infection or an uninfected control (not recorded which). The chain employs TRBV28 and TRBJ2-7; D might be TRBD1 (6 bases). Material: whole blood. CDR3 bases: TGTGCCAGCAGTCAGGACAGTCCCTACGAGCAGTACTTC. As protein: CASSQDSPYEQYF.